Following are 26 T cell receptor beta chains from one sample sequenced in a study of Ad26.COV2.S vaccination and SARS-CoV-2 variants. The data were produced by immunoSEQ multiplex PCR, yet TCRdb's version contains in-frame clones alone and is incomplete. Found here are over 110,000 clones, 86% of them singletons; the top ten hold 5%. This specimen was peripheral blood, taken after recovery from COVID-19. All receptors come from a human donor who had recovered from COVID-19.

The genes are TRBV4-1 and TRBJ1-4; TRBD1 might be the D (6 bases). The CDR3 contains 16 residues. V was clipped by 0 bases and J by 6 bases, with 14 bases between them. Germline assignment: CDR1 MGHRA and CDR2 YSYEKL. The CDR3 sequence: CASSQDEGGEDEKLFF. The CDR3 nucleotides are TGCGCCAGCAGCCAAGACGAGGGGGGCGAGGATGAAAAACTGTTTTTT.

The rearrangement links TRBV24-1 to TRBJ2-7; 11 bases match TRBD1. After removal of 2 bases from V and 2 bases from J, the junction contained 1 base not matched to a gene. The CDR3 is 15 residues long. Looked up from germline, CDR1 is KGHDR and CDR2 is SFDVKD. CDR3 DNA sequence: TGTGCCACCAGTGATTCGGACAGGGGGCCCTACGAGCAGTACTTC. It is translated as CATSDSDRGPYEQYF.

The CDR3 nucleotides read TGTGCCAGTAGTCCGGGACAGGGGATATATCATGGCTACACCTTC. Amino acid sequence: CASSPGQGIYHGYTF. The chain combines TRBV19 with TRBJ1-2, with 10 bases matching TRBD1. CDR3 size: 15 residues. The germline CDR1 and CDR2 sequences are LNHDA and SQIVND (reference sequence). V shed 5 bases and J 6 bases; nucleotides not matched to a gene: 9. Filled out from reference TRBV19 and TRBJ1-2, the complete variable domain reads DGGITQSPKYLFRKEGQNVTLSCEQNLNHDAMYWYRQDPGQGLRLIYYSQIVNDFQKGDIAEGYSVSREKKESFPLTVTSAQKNPTAFYLCASSPGQGIYHGYTFGSGTRLTVV.

The chain carries TRBV6-2 or TRBV6-3 and TRBJ2-1, with a possible D match to TRBD2 (6 bases). CDR1 and CDR2 from the germline V gene are MNHEY and SVGEGT. V was cut by 3 bases and J by 6 bases, with 15 bases left in between. The CDR3 runs to 15 residues. Here the CDR3 reads CASSYPGTRINEQFF. The CDR3 bases are TGTGCCAGCAGTTATCCCGGGACTCGTATCAATGAGCAGTTCTTC.

The chain employs TRBV19 and TRBJ2-7; unclear D gene. The CDR3 runs to 12 residues. Germline-derived CDR1 and CDR2 are LNHDA and SQIVND (reference sequence). With 7 bases removed from V and 4 bases from J, the gap between germline ends came to 11 bases. In DNA form, the CDR3 reads TGTGCCAGTATGAGCGTGGGATACGAGCAGTACTTC. It translates to CASMSVGYEQYF.

This clone was counted only a few times. This chain joins TRBV6-5 and TRBJ2-1, with D unclear. The CDR3 extends over 13 amino acids. Looked up from germline, CDR1 is MNHEY and CDR2 is SVGAGI. V was cut by 5 bases and J by 8 bases, with 13 bases left in between. CDR3 sequence (DNA): TGTGCCAGCAGTCCCCGGGCCCTCTATGAGCAGTTCTTC. It codes for CASSPRALYEQFF.

V usage is TRBV30 and J usage is TRBJ2-7; D is unresolved. This CDR3 contains 11 residues. The germline CDR1 and CDR2 sequences are GTSNPN and SVGIG (reference sequence). The V end lost 0 bases, the J end lost 6 bases, and 6 bases lay between the germline ends. The CDR3 loop reads CAWSVYSEQYF. CDR3 sequence (DNA): TGTGCCTGGAGTGTATACAGCGAGCAGTACTTC.

The chain employs TRBV28 and TRBJ1-1; 9 bases match TRBD1. The V gene end was trimmed by 5 bases and the J gene end by 5 bases; junction bases not matched to a gene: 6. This CDR3 has 14 amino acids. CDR1 and CDR2 from the germline V gene are MDHEN and SYDVKM. CDR3 residues: CASSPRQGGTEAFF. DNA for the CDR3: TGTGCCAGCAGTCCCAGACAGGGGGGGACTGAAGCTTTCTTT.

The chain uses TRBV14 and TRBJ2-5; TRBD1 matches at 7 bases. The V gene's germline CDR1 is SGHDN and CDR2 FVKESK. There are 13 residues in the CDR3. V trimming: 10 bases; J trimming: 2 bases; junction bases outside the gene matches: 7. CDR3 in DNA: TGTGCCACCAGGGACAGCCAACAAGAGACCCAGTACTTC. It encodes CATRDSQQETQYF.

This chain uses TRBV7-6 with TRBJ2-7; 9 nucleotides agree with TRBD1. The CDR3 consists of 15 residues. V was pared by 1 base and J by 5 bases, with 6 bases of the junction left unmatched. Germline V gene lookup returns CDR1 SGHVS and CDR2 FNYEAQ. The CDR3 nucleotides are TGTGCCAGCAGCTTAGAACCGGGACAGGGAGACGAGCAGTACTTC. As protein: CASSLEPGQGDEQYF.

V and J are TRBV4-1 and TRBJ1-5; D is unclear. Germline CDR1 MGHRA, CDR2 YSYEKL. The V end lost 0 bases, the J end lost 3 bases, and 12 bases lay between the germline ends. The CDR3 covers 16 residues. For the CDR3, the DNA is TGCGCCAGCAGCCAAGATCCCGGGGTAACCAATCAGCCCCAGCATTTT. This encodes CASSQDPGVTNQPQHF.

Turning to this clone: The same CDR3 can be traced to other DNA sequences in this sample. This chain joins TRBV20-1 and TRBJ2-5; D perhaps matches TRBD2 (6 bases). Between the trimmed V and J ends, which lost 5 bases and 5 bases, there was a span of 9 bases. Germline CDR1 and CDR2: DFQATT and SNEGSKA (reference sequence). The CDR3 loop spans 11 amino acids. CDR3 sequence reads: CSASLAETQYF. DNA of the CDR3: TGCAGTGCTTCCCTAGCGGAGACCCAGTACTTC.

This clone was seen a single time. V usage is TRBV6-2 or TRBV6-3 and J usage is TRBJ1-2; 8 nucleotides match TRBD1. Germline lookup yields CDR1 MNHEY and CDR2 SVGEGT. This CDR3 is built from 16 residues. V shed 0 bases, J shed 4 bases, and the junction held 7 bases outside the gene matches. CDR3 sequence (DNA): TGTGCCAGCAGTTACTCTCCGACAGGGGCTCCCTATGGCTACACCTTC. Translated: CASSYSPTGAPYGYTF.

The J gene is TRBJ1-1, the V gene TRBV11-2; D is ambiguous. Germline CDR1 reads SGHAT; CDR2 reads FQNNGV. V lost 6 bases and J 7 bases, leaving 12 bases between the germline ends. The length of the CDR3 is 12 residues. The CDR3 sequence: CASRIGPGEAFF. CDR3 DNA: TGTGCCAGCAGAATTGGGCCGGGTGAAGCTTTCTTT. The whole variable domain, remainder taken from reference TRBV11-2 and TRBJ1-1, is EAGVAQSPRYKIIEKRQSVAFWCNPISGHATLYWYQQILGQGPKLLIQFQNNGVVDDSQLPKDRFSAERLKGVDSTLKIQPAKLEDSAVYLCASRIGPGEAFFGQGTRLTVV.

The V gene is TRBV6-5, the J gene TRBJ1-1, with D perhaps matching TRBD1 (6 bases). V lost 5 bases and J 5 bases, leaving 12 bases between the germline ends. This CDR3 region has 13 residues. Germline CDR1 is MNHEY and CDR2 is SVGAGI. The CDR3 reads CASSHRVNTEAFF. CDR3 DNA sequence: TGTGCCAGCAGTCACAGGGTAAATACTGAAGCTTTCTTT.

V and J are TRBV12-1 and TRBJ2-3; the D call of TRBD2 is as the table states it, not checked on the DNA. TRBV12-1 is tagged as a pseudogene. This CDR3 comprises 14 residues. The CDR3 here is CASSHRLAGDTQYF. The CDR3 DNA sequence: TGTGCCAGCAGCCACAGACTAGCGGGCGATACGCAGTATTTT.

The chain has TRBV2 and TRBJ2-1; tentatively, D is TRBD2 (5 bases). Germline V CDR1 and CDR2: SNHLY, FYNNEI. The CDR3 runs to 15 residues. V lost 3 bases and J 7 bases, leaving 16 bases between the germline ends. In nucleotides, the CDR3 is TGTGCCAGCAGTGACATTCGGGGTAGGGAAAATGAGCAGTTCTTC. Its protein is CASSDIRGRENEQFF.

The V gene is TRBV5-4, the J gene TRBJ1-5, with a possible D match to TRBD1 (5 bases). This CDR3 contains 13 residues. Trimming took off 4 bases at V and 3 bases at J, with 8 bases between the two ends. In germline, CDR1 is SGHNT, CDR2 YYREEE (reference sequence). For the CDR3, the DNA is TGTGCCAGCAGCAAGGACACCAATCAGCCCCAGCATTTT. This sequence encodes CASSKDTNQPQHF.

The chain links TRBV27 to TRBJ2-1; D possibly corresponds to TRBD2 (5 bases). Germline CDR1 reads MNHEY; CDR2 reads SMNVEV (reference sequence). The V and J ends lost 5 bases and 6 bases respectively, with 14 bases between them. The CDR3 loop spans 14 amino acids. For the CDR3, the DNA is TGTGCCAGCAGTGCGGGCCCTTTGGGCAATGAGCAGTTCTTC. Translating it yields CASSAGPLGNEQFF.

V is TRBV6-5 and J is TRBJ1-5, with D unclear. Trimming cost V 10 bases and J 9 bases, with 19 bases left between them. The CDR3 extends over 13 amino acids. Germline CDR1 is MNHEY and CDR2 is SVGAGI. CDR3 region: CATLLGGLSPQHF. DNA for the CDR3: TGTGCCACCCTCTTGGGAGGGCTATCGCCCCAGCATTTT.

The chain recombines TRBV28 with TRBJ2-5; the D gene is possibly TRBD1 (6 bases). The V end was cut by 3 bases, the J end by 1 base, with 9 bases between. The CDR3 has 14 residues. Germline loops: CDR1 MDHEN, CDR2 SYDVKM. DNA for the CDR3: TGTGCCAGCAGTTTTCAGGGGTTCCAAGAGACCCAGTACTTC. It specifies CASSFQGFQETQYF.

V and J are TRBV10-3 and TRBJ1-1; no clear D. The CDR3 sequence is 13 residues long. Trimming pared 2 bases from V and 1 base from J, leaving 5 bases between. From germline, CDR1 is ENHRY and CDR2 SYGVKD. The CDR3 nucleotides are TGTGCCATCAGTGAGCTCGCGAACACTGAAGCTTTCTTT. This sequence encodes CAISELANTEAFF.

The table lists this clone with a count of one. This specimen includes other DNA sequences encoding the same CDR3. The rearrangement joins TRBV6-5 to TRBJ1-3; D gene ambiguous. Deletions cut 0 bases from V and 2 bases from J, with 8 bases between. Germline CDR1 reads MNHEY; CDR2 reads SVGAGI. The CDR3 runs 15 residues. DNA for the CDR3: TGTGCCAGCAGTTACTCGCGGGGTACTGGAAACACCATATATTTT. This encodes CASSYSRGTGNTIYF.

This sequence joins TRBV28 and TRBJ2-1, with TRBD2 matching over 9 bases. The CDR3 spans 16 residues. J lost 1 base, V lost 7 bases, and 8 bases had no gene match. Germline V lookup: CDR1 MDHEN, CDR2 SYDVKM. Here the CDR3 DNA reads TGTGCCAGCAATCCCCAAGCGGGGGGTTCCTACAATGAGCAGTTCTTC. It yields the protein CASNPQAGGSYNEQFF.

This clone occurred once. The genes are TRBV4-3 and TRBJ1-2; 7 bases are shared with TRBD1. Germline V lookup: CDR1 LGHNA, CDR2 YSLEER. After removal of 0 bases from V and 4 bases from J, the junction contained 8 bases not matched to a gene. The CDR3 covers 16 residues. In DNA form, the CDR3 reads TGCGCCAGCAGCCAAGATACGACAGGGCCGCGCTATGGCTACACCTTC. Translated: CASSQDTTGPRYGYTF.

This clone was counted a few times. V gene TRBV18 combines with J gene TRBJ2-1; TRBD2 aligns across 12 bases. Per the germline V gene, CDR1 is KGHSH and CDR2 is LQKENI. The ends lost 6 bases at V and 7 bases at J; junction bases unmatched: 10. The CDR3 extends over 16 amino acids. CDR3 protein: CASSPQPSGGANEQFF. CDR3 DNA: TGTGCCAGCTCCCCTCAGCCTAGCGGGGGGGCGAATGAGCAGTTCTTC.